A selection of T cell receptor beta chains follows, all from one sample in a study of blood T cell repertoires in COVID-19. Measured with immunoSEQ multiplex PCR; TCRdb has only the in-frame clones, and not every one. The data show more than 200,000 clones, 88% seen once. The specimen was peripheral blood. These receptors were taken from an older man with acute or convalescent COVID-19. Each CDR3 is given without its conserved first and last residue. Rows give clone size only sometimes, using once, few, many, or a class for an expanded clone.

v_gene	abundance	j_gene	len	CDR3aa
TRBV6-6	NA	TRBJ1-3	13	ASRLDKSSGNTIY
TRBV21-1	few	TRBJ1-1	13	ARGLQDPPRTEAF
TRBV4-3	few	TRBJ1-2	14	ASSQEGGVGYYGYT
TRBV7-2	NA	TRBJ2-7	14	ASSFRGQGRIYEQY
TRBV7-9	once	TRBJ2-7	12	ASNQAGGSYEQY
TRBV3-1/TRBV3-2	NA	TRBJ2-1	16	ASSGLAGGRGSYNEQF
TRBV15	NA	TRBJ2-4	14	ATSRAVGIAKNIQY
TRBV5-1	NA	TRBJ1-1	14	ASCQGQGRLDTEAF
TRBV7-2	NA	TRBJ2-2	12	ASSLVGSVGELF
TRBV2	few	TRBJ2-2	10	ASSPYSGELF
TRBV5-4	NA	TRBJ2-5	12	ASSLTGLGETQY
TRBV9	NA	TRBJ1-2	12	ASSVEVGDYGYT
TRBV7-9	NA	TRBJ2-3	13	ASSFGLALTDTQY
TRBV28	NA	TRBJ1-2	12	ASSLSTGPYGYT
TRBV7-3	NA	TRBJ1-6	13	ASSFSGRDNSPLH
TRBV19	NA	TRBJ2-3	11	ASMRSSTDTQY
TRBV6-5	NA	TRBJ1-2	13	ASIRSATGGHGYT
TRBV18	NA	TRBJ2-1	14	ASSPTSGSSYNEQF
TRBV5-4	once	TRBJ2-7	13	ASSNGLGGPYEQY
TRBV18	NA	TRBJ2-7	12	ASSPTSGSYEQY
TRBV10-3	NA	TRBJ2-7	11	AISPSGSYEQY
TRBV19	NA	TRBJ2-7	12	ASSIGLSLYEQY
TRBV3-1/TRBV3-2	NA	TRBJ2-4	15	ASSSRWHRGDENIQY
TRBV15	NA	TRBJ2-1	11	ATSRETGNEQF
TRBV6-2/TRBV6-3	NA	TRBJ2-3	15	ASSYMARGGSSDTQY
TRBV6-5	NA	TRBJ2-7	12	ASSYSGGDYEQY
TRBV19	NA	TRBJ1-2	13	ASTRDSKANYGYT
TRBV6-6	NA	TRBJ1-5	11	ASSAHEGGPQH
TRBV28	NA	TRBJ2-2	13	ASSTLRGYTGELF
TRBV11-2	once	TRBJ1-6	13	ASSYREVYNSPLH
TRBV30	NA	TRBJ1-2	10	AWSTTVYGYT
TRBV7-9	NA	TRBJ1-2	10	ASSLGDRGYT
TRBV18	NA	TRBJ2-7	12	ASSRTGINYEQY
TRBV10-3	NA	TRBJ2-3	13	AIGSGSQNTDTQY
TRBV18	NA	TRBJ1-4	11	ASSPVENEKLF
TRBV9	NA	TRBJ2-1	11	ASSVDPNNEQF
TRBV2	NA	TRBJ1-3	12	ASSEGEAGNTIY
TRBV3-1/TRBV3-2	NA	TRBJ2-2	15	ASSQGQLGTGAGELF
TRBV5-5	NA	TRBJ2-7	18	ASSLRIGQGSTQTLYEQY
TRBV20-1	NA	TRBJ2-5	12	SASRPSGSETQY
TRBV5-4	NA	TRBJ2-5	12	ASSSVAGGETQY
TRBV29-1	few	TRBJ2-7	10	SARAGGYEQY
TRBV9	NA	TRBJ2-2	14	ASSVNLRGNTGELF
TRBV18	NA	TRBJ1-4	15	ASTKSGQGGAREKLF
TRBV19	NA	TRBJ1-1	14	ASSITPRQGWAEAF
TRBV18	NA	TRBJ2-7	14	ASSPNPGQGTYEQY
TRBV7-5	NA	TRBJ1-5	14	VRSLVKPRNNQPQH
TRBV7-9	few	TRBJ1-5	15	ASSFAYGRDDNQPQH